The 2 T cell receptor beta chains in this list originate from one sample, sequenced in a study of cytomegalovirus exposure and HLA in healthy donors. The PCR used 60 Vbeta and 13 Jbeta primers. Profiling relied on immunoSEQ multiplex PCR, and the TCRdb table lists in-frame clones only, not all of them. Of 85,000 to 120,000 clones listed, over 70% were seen once; the top ten hold about 0.84%. The source material was PBMCs. These receptors all stem from a boy younger than 18 in good health and CMV-seronegative.

The chain links TRBV19 to TRBJ1-5; D uncertain. The ends were cut back, 7 bases at V and 8 bases at J, with 27 bases in the middle. Germline values: CDR1 LNHDA, CDR2 SQIVND (reference sequence). CDR3 size: 17 residues. CDR3 residues: CASNFGVVYGEGKPQHF. In DNA form, the CDR3 reads TGTGCCAGTAACTTCGGGGTAGTCTACGGGGAAGGGAAGCCCCAGCATTTT. The full variable domain, with the rest looked up from reference TRBV19 and TRBJ1-5, is DGGITQSPKYLFRKEGQNVTLSCEQNLNHDAMYWYRQDPGQGLRLIYYSQIVNDFQKGDIAEGYSVSREKKESFPLTVTSAQKNPTAFYLCASNFGVVYGEGKPQHFGDGTRLSIL.

This clone showed up just a few times. The V and J genes are TRBV6-4 and TRBJ2-1; 11 bases are shared with TRBD2. J gave up 7 bases and V 5 bases, and 4 bases lay outside the gene matches. Germline CDR1 MRHNA, CDR2 SNTAGT. The CDR3 consists of 14 residues. CDR3 nucleotides: TGTGCCAGCAGTAGGGTAGCGGGGGGGAATGAGCAGTTCTTC. It encodes CASSRVAGGNEQFF.